This T cell receptor beta chain was found in a study of control samples from healthy donors and cancer patients. The protocol was immunoSEQ multiplex PCR, while the TCRdb copy is restricted to in-frame clones and leaves out a portion. The sample gives around 120,000 clones, about 88% of which show up once; 2.3% is in the top ten. Trimming stripped 6 bases from V and 2 bases from J, with 14 bases between. This CDR3 contains 15 residues. Per the germline V gene, CDR1 is MNHNY and CDR2 is SVGAGI (reference sequence). The V call is TRBV6-6, the J call TRBJ1-3; D not certain. The TCR originated in a woman in her 70s in good health. The specimen sequenced was blood. The CDR3 loop reads CASSPVGGTGNTIYF. For the CDR3, the DNA is TGTGCCAGCAGCCCCGTCGGAGGGACTGGAAACACCATATATTTT.